These 7 T cell receptor beta chains were all obtained from the same sample, sequenced in a study of T cell responses to AZD1222 COVID-19 vaccine. Clones were read by immunoSEQ multiplex PCR, and TCRdb kept only the in-frame ones, dropping some. The sample consists of around 160,000 clones, about 91% of them appearing once. Sequenced here: peripheral blood, sampled 28 days after the second AZD1222 dose. The receptors shown here come from an adult who received the AZD1222 COVID-19 vaccine.

V is TRBV2 and J is TRBJ2-5; D remains ambiguous. CDR3 length: 14 residues. Trimming took 7 bases from V and 1 from J, leaving 13 bases between them. Germline CDR1 and CDR2: SNHLY and FYNNEI. CDR3 sequence (DNA): TGTGCCAGCAAAGACACTCGAATCCAAGAGACCCAGTACTTC. Amino acids: CASKDTRIQETQYF.

This clone was picked up a small number of times. CDR3 sequence: CASMSGGRNRGTDTQYF. As DNA, the CDR3 is TGCGCCAGCATGTCGGGGGGCCGCAACCGGGGCACAGATACGCAGTATTTT. The V and J genes are TRBV5-1 and TRBJ2-3, with a possible D match to TRBD2 (7 bases). The CDR3 runs to 17 residues. The V end was cut by 6 bases, the J end by 1 base, with 21 bases between. Germline values: CDR1 SGHRS, CDR2 YFSETQ.

The chain combines TRBV30 with TRBJ2-1, with TRBD2 identical over 9 bases. The CDR3 is made up of 14 amino acids. Germline assignment: CDR1 GTSNPN and CDR2 SVGIG (reference sequence). The J segment lost 10 bases and the V segment lost 0 bases, leaving 7 bases of the junction unmatched. This CDR3 reads CAWSVLSGRKEQFF. As DNA, the CDR3 is TGTGCCTGGAGTGTACTGAGCGGGAGGAAGGAGCAGTTCTTC.

The chain employs TRBV6-5 and TRBJ2-7; TRBD2 agrees at 7 bases. CDR3 length: 15 residues. CDR1 is MNHEY and CDR2 is SVGAGI in the germline V gene. The V segment lost 1 base and the J segment 1 base; nucleotides outside the gene matches: 4. The CDR3 sequence is CASSYLDSGSYEQYF. CDR3 DNA: TGTGCCAGCAGTTACTTGGATAGCGGGTCCTACGAGCAGTACTTC.

This clone appeared a single time. The chain couples TRBV11-2 to TRBJ1-4; TRBD1 is a possible D gene (6 bases). V was shortened by 4 bases and J by 5 bases, with 20 bases between the two germline ends. Germline CDR1 is SGHAT and CDR2 is FQNNGV. The CDR3 length is 17 residues. As DNA, the CDR3 is TGTGCCAGCAGCTCAACAGGGATTCTACTCGAAAATGAAAAACTGTTTTTT. Translating it yields CASSSTGILLENEKLFF.

This clone was observed a single time. This chain links TRBV19 with TRBJ1-1; 9 bases line up with TRBD1. With 7 bases clipped from V and 5 bases from J, the junction kept 8 bases outside the gene matches. The CDR3 totals 14 residues. Germline V gene data show CDR1 as LNHDA and CDR2 as SQIVND (reference sequence). This chain's CDR3 is CASTRDRVGTEAFF. CDR3 DNA sequence: TGTGCCAGTACCCGGGACAGGGTGGGAACTGAAGCTTTCTTT.

This rearrangement joins TRBV4-1 to TRBJ2-1; D is tentatively TRBD1 or TRBD2 (7 bases each). The CDR3 consists of 15 residues. Per germline, CDR1 MGHRA and CDR2 YSYEKL. The ends were cut back, 1 base at V and 8 bases at J, with 15 bases in the middle. The CDR3 region has the DNA TGCGCCAGCAGCCAAGGAACCAGGGGGGGGGATGAGCAGTTCTTC. Translated, it gives CASSQGTRGGDEQFF.